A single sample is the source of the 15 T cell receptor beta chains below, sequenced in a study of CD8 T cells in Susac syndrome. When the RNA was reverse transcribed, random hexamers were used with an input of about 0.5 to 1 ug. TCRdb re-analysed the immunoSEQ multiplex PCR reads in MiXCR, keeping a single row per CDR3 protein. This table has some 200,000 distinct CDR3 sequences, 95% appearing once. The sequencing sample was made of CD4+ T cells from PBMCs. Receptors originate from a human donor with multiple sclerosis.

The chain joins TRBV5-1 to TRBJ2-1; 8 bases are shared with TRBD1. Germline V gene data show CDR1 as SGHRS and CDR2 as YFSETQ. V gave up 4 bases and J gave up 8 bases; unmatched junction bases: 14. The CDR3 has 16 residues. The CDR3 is CASSHKDRDGSDEQFF. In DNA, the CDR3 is TGCGCCAGCAGCCACAAGGACAGGGATGGTAGCGATGAGCAGTTCTTC.

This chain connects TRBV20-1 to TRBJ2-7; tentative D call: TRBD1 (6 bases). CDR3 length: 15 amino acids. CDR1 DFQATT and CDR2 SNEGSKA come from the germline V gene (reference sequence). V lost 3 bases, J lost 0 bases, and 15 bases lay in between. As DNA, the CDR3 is TGCAGTGCTAGTTCAGGGGCCCTACTCTCCTACGAGCAGTACTTC. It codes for CSASSGALLSYEQYF.

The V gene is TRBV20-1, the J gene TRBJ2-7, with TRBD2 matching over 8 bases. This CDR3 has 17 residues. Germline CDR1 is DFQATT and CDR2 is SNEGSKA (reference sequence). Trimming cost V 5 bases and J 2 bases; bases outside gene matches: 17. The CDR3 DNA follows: TGCAGTGCTCCCTCGAGACTAGCGCCGCGTCGGGCCTACGAGCAGTACTTC. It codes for CSAPSRLAPRRAYEQYF.

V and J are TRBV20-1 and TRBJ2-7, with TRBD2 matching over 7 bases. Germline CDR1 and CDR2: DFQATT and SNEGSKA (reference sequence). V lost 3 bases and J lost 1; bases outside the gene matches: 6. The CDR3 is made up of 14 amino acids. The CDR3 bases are TGCAGTGCTAGTTACAGGCGGGGGTCCTACGAGCAGTACTTC. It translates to CSASYRRGSYEQYF.

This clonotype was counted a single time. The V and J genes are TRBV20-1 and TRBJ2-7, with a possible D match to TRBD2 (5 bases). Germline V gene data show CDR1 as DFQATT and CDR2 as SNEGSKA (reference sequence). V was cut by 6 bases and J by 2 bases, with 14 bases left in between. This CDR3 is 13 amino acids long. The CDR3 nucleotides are TGCAGTGCGCGGGCCTCTCACCCCTACGAGCAGTACTTC. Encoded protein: CSARASHPYEQYF.

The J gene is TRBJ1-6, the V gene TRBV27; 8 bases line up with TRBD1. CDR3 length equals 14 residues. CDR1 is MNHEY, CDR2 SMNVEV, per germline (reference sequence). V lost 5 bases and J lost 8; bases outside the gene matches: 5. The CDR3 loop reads CASSDRGRDSPLHF. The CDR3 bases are TGTGCCAGCAGTGACAGGGGTCGGGATTCACCCCTCCACTTT.

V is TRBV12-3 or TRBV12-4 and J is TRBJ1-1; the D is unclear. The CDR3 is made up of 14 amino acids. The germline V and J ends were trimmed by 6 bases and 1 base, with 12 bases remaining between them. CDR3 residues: CASSLIFENTEAFF. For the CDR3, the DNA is TGTGCCAGCAGCTTGATATTTGAGAACACTGAAGCTTTCTTT.

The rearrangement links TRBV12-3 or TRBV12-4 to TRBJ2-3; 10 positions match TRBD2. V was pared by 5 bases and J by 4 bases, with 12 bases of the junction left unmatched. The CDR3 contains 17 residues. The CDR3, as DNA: TGTGCCAGCAGTCCGCGAGCGGGGGGGATCTACGCAGATACGCAGTATTTT. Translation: CASSPRAGGIYADTQYF.

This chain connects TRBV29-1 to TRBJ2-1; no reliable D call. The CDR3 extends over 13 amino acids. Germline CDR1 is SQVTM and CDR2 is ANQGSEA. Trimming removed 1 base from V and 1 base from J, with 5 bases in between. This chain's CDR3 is CSVEGGSYNEQFF. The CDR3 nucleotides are TGCAGCGTTGAAGGGGGTTCCTACAATGAGCAGTTCTTC.

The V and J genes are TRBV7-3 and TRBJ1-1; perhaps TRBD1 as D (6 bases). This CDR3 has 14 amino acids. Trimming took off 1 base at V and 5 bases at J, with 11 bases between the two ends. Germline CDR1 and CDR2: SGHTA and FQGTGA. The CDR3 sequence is CASSLRKGGTEAFF. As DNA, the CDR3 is TGTGCCAGCAGCTTAAGAAAGGGGGGAACTGAAGCTTTCTTT.

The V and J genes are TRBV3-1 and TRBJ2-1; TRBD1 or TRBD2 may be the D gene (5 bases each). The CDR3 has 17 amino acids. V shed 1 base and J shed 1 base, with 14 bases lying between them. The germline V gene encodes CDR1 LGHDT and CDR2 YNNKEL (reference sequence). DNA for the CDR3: TGTGCCAGCAGCCAAGCGGGGCCGGGCCTATCCTACAATGAGCAGTTCTTC. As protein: CASSQAGPGLSYNEQFF.

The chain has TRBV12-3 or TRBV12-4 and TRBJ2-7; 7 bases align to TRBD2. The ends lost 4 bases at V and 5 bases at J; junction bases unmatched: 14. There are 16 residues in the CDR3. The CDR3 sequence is CASSSPLAALSNEQYF. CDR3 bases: TGTGCCAGCAGTTCCCCTCTAGCGGCCCTCTCAAACGAGCAGTACTTC.

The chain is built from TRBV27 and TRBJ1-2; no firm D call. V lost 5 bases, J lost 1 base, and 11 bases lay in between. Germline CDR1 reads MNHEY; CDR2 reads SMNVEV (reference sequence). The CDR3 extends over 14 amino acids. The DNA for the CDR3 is TGTGCCAGCAGTGACGTCAACAGTAACTATGGCTACACCTTC. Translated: CASSDVNSNYGYTF.

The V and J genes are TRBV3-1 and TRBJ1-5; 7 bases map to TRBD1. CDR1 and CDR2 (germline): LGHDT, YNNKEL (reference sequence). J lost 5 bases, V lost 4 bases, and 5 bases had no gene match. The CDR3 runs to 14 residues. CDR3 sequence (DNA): TGTGCCAGCAGCCGACAGGGTGGCGATCAGCCCCAGCATTTT. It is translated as CASSRQGGDQPQHF.

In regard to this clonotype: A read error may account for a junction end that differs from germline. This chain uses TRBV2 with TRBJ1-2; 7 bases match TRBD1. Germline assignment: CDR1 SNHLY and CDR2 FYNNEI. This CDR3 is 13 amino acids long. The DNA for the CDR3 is TGTGCCAGCAGAGAAGACAGGGACTATGGCTACACCTTC. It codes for CASREDRDYGYTF.